Listed below are T cell receptor beta chains from one sample, sequenced in a study of Ad26.COV2.S vaccination and SARS-CoV-2 variants. The table came from immunoSEQ multiplex PCR; TCRdb's copy has only in-frame clones and leaves some out. The sample consists of roughly 350,000 clones, about nine tenths of them appearing once. The material sequenced was peripheral blood, taken in a trial of Ad26.COV2.S vaccine versus placebo. These receptors were taken from a person aged 18-60 years who received the Ad26.COV2.S COVID-19 vaccine or a placebo. CDR3s include the opening cysteine and the closing phenylalanine or tryptophan. D genes are given only for firm matches. Only part of the rows carry a size: once, few, many, or a class if the clone is expanded.

NA TRBJ2-3 NA TRBV7-9 TGTGCCAGCACCTCGCAGGCCCCTAGCGGCACAGATACGCAGTATTTT CASTSQAPSGTDTQYF
NA TRBJ1-1 TRBD1 TRBV12-5 TGTGCTAGTGGGACAGGGGGGAACACTGAAGCTTTCTTT CASGTGGNTEAFF
NA TRBJ1-1 NA TRBV5-5 TGTGCCAGCAGCTCCCCCGTATCTACTGAAGCTTTCTTT CASSSPVSTEAFF
NA TRBJ1-1 NA TRBV21-1 TGTGCCAGCACCTTGACAGGAACGAAGGAACCTTTGAACACTGAAGCTTTCTTT CASTLTGTKEPLNTEAFF
NA TRBJ2-3 TRBD2 TRBV29-1 TGCAGCGTTGGGTTCCTAGCGGGGAAGACAGATACGCAGTATTTT CSVGFLAGKTDTQYF
NA TRBJ1-5 NA TRBV5-1 TGCGCCAGCAGCTTGGAAGGAGACAATCAGCCCCAGCATTTT CASSLEGDNQPQHF
NA TRBJ1-2 NA TRBV5-1 TGCGCCAGCAGCCCCCGGATGGGGGTCGATTATGGCTACACCTTC CASSPRMGVDYGYTF
few TRBJ2-7 NA TRBV3-1/TRBV3-2 TGTGCCAGCAGCCAAAGCCCGTCGCGTGAGCAGTACTTC CASSQSPSREQYF
NA TRBJ2-1 NA TRBV7-3 TGTGCCAGCAGCTTAACATGGGGACCATACAATGAGCAGTTCTTC CASSLTWGPYNEQFF
NA TRBJ2-3 TRBD2 TRBV6-5 TGTGCCAGCAGTTACTTTGCGGGGGGGAGCACAGATACGCAGTATTTT CASSYFAGGSTDTQYF
NA TRBJ2-3 NA TRBV4-1 TGCGCCAGCAGCCAAGACAGACGCACAGATACGCAGTATTTT CASSQDRRTDTQYF
NA TRBJ2-4 NA TRBV4-2 TGTGCCAGCAGCCTCGGACTCTGGGGGGGCCTAGCCAAAAACATTCAGTACTTC CASSLGLWGGLAKNIQYF
NA TRBJ1-4 NA TRBV19 TGTGCCAGTAGTGGGCCGGGACGGCGAGGTGAAAAACTGTTTTTT CASSGPGRRGEKLFF
NA TRBJ2-7 TRBD1 TRBV5-5 TGTGCCAGCAGCCGGACAGGATTAACCTACGAGCAGTACTTC CASSRTGLTYEQYF
once TRBJ1-2 NA TRBV7-8 TGTGCCAGCAGCGGAGAGGGACACACCCTTAGCTATGGCTACACCTTC CASSGEGHTLSYGYTF
NA TRBJ2-7 NA TRBV29-1 TGCAGCGTTGAAGAGGGGCTCGAGCAGTACTTC CSVEEGLEQYF
NA TRBJ2-2 NA TRBV10-3 TGTGCCATCAGTGAGTCACAGGGAGACACCGGGGAGCTGTTTTTT CAISESQGDTGELFF
NA TRBJ1-2 NA TRBV12-3/TRBV12-4 TGTGCCAGCAGTAGGGGGGACGTGAAAGTCTACACCTTC CASSRGDVKVYTF
NA TRBJ1-4 TRBD1 TRBV6-5 TGTGCCAGCAGGGAGACAGGGCTTAATGAAAAACTGTTTTTT CASRETGLNEKLFF
few TRBJ1-6 NA TRBV5-1 TGCGCCAGCAGCTTGACGACAGCAAATTCACCCCTCCACTTT CASSLTTANSPLHF
once TRBJ1-2 NA TRBV3-1/TRBV3-2 TGTGCCAGCAGCTCCAGAAGACAGACCACTGGCTACACCTTC CASSSRRQTTGYTF
NA TRBJ1-1 NA TRBV9 TGTGCCAGCAGCGTTGTATCTTCGAACACTGAAGCTTTCTTT CASSVVSSNTEAFF
NA TRBJ2-1 TRBD1 TRBV7-8 TGTGCCAGCAGCAAAGCCGGGACAGATTACAATGAGCAGTTCTTC CASSKAGTDYNEQFF
NA TRBJ2-7 TRBD1 TRBV7-7 TGTGCTAGCAGCACCGGGACAGGGAGAGAGCAGTACTTC CASSTGTGREQYF
NA TRBJ1-1 NA TRBV30 TGTGCCTCTGACTGGGGGGACACTGAAGCTTTCTTT CASDWGDTEAFF
NA TRBJ1-1 TRBD1 TRBV18 TGTGCCAGCTCGGGACAGGGGGTCCCTGAAGCTTTCTTT CASSGQGVPEAFF
NA TRBJ1-1 NA TRBV2 TGTGCCAGCAGTGAATCAGGGGTAGGGGCCAGGTATGAAGCTTTCTTT CASSESGVGARYEAFF
NA TRBJ2-5 NA TRBV6-5 TGTGCCAGCAGTTACTTCGGGGGTAACCAAGAGACCCAGTACTTC CASSYFGGNQETQYF
NA TRBJ2-3 NA TRBV27 TGTGCCAGCAGTGCAGGGGGGGCAGATACGCAGTATTTT CASSAGGADTQYF
NA TRBJ1-1 NA TRBV6-2/TRBV6-3 TGTGCCAGCAGTTACTGGGGTGCGAACACTGAAGCTTTCTTT CASSYWGANTEAFF
NA TRBJ1-2 TRBD1 TRBV2 TGTGCCAGCAGGGCGACAGGGATAAACTATGGCTACACCTTC CASRATGINYGYTF
NA TRBJ1-4 NA TRBV30 TGTGCCTGGAGTGTACGTGAGGGAGGAGGTGAAAAACTGTTTTTT CAWSVREGGGEKLFF
NA TRBJ2-7 NA TRBV15 TGTGCCACCCGCAAGGCAGGGGCAGGTGAGCAGTACTTC CATRKAGAGEQYF
NA TRBJ1-1 TRBD1 TRBV9 TGTGCCAGCAGCCCTAGGGGGCAGGGTGAAGCTTTCTTT CASSPRGQGEAFF
NA TRBJ1-2 NA TRBV27 TGTGCCAGCAGTCCCGGTGCTAACTATGGCTACACCTTC CASSPGANYGYTF
NA TRBJ1-2 NA TRBV28 TGTGCCAGCAGTTTTGGGGGAGCTAACTATGGCTACACCTTC CASSFGGANYGYTF
once TRBJ1-2 NA TRBV12-3/TRBV12-4 TGTGCCAGCAGTTTTTCGGGGGATGGCTACACCTTC CASSFSGDGYTF
NA TRBJ1-5 NA TRBV6-2/TRBV6-3 TGTGCCAGCAGTTCAACGGGCAATCAGCCCCAGCATTTT CASSSTGNQPQHF
NA TRBJ2-3 TRBD2 TRBV20-1 TGCAGTGCTAGTTCATTAGCGGGGTATGCGGATACGCAGTATTTT CSASSLAGYADTQYF
few TRBJ1-5 TRBD1 TRBV18 TGTGCCAGCTCACCCTCCGGGACAGGGGGCGTAGGTCAGCCCCAGCATTTT CASSPSGTGGVGQPQHF
once TRBJ2-2 NA TRBV6-6 TGTGCCAGCAGTTACGACACGCCCGGGGAGCTGTTTTTT CASSYDTPGELFF
few TRBJ2-7 NA TRBV11-2 TGTGCCAGCAGCTCCTCGTACGAGCAGTACTTC CASSSSYEQYF
NA TRBJ1-1 NA TRBV5-4 TGTGCCAGCAGCTTGGATATTGGAGGAGCTGTAGCAGCTTTCTTT CASSLDIGGAVAAFF
once TRBJ2-1 TRBD1 TRBV7-6 TGTGCCAGCAGCCCCACGGGACAGGGGTGGCGTGAGCAGTTCTTC CASSPTGQGWREQFF
NA TRBJ2-3 NA TRBV9 TGTGCCAGCAGCGTCCGTGGACAGCCCACAGATACGCAGTATTTT CASSVRGQPTDTQYF